The T cell receptor (beta chain) described here comes from a study of T cells in Graves' hyperthyroidism and ophthalmopathy. Whole-study results and caveats: Ophthalmopathy was distinguished from stable hyperthyroidism by 13 V-J signatures.

The ends were cut back, 0 bases at V and 3 bases at J, with 15 bases in the middle. Germline loops: CDR1 SGDLS, CDR2 YYNGEE. This CDR3 is built from 17 residues. Fresh 10 ml peripheral blood yielded PBMCs. Turning to this clonotype: Its antigen is as yet unknown.

Template material for amplifying TCR beta CDR3 regions consisted of RNA transcripts. Using the HTBI primer set, a first-round RT-PCR was run on the TCR CDR3. TCRdb passed the multiplex PCR reads through MiXCR, listing each CDR3 protein once. The sample lists approximately 400,000 distinct CDR3 sequences; approximately 18% were seen once. The rearrangement links TRBV9 to TRBJ2-2, with D perhaps matching TRBD2 (7 bases). The clonotype originates from a man younger than 30 with Graves' ophthalmopathy. Sequenced material: blood. The CDR3 nucleotides are TGTGCCAGCAGCGTAGGAGGGGGGGTCGATTACACCGGGGAGCTGTTTTTT. It yields the protein CASSVGGGVDYTGELFF.